The text below deals with one TCR beta chain. The data belong to a study of blood T cell repertoires in COVID-19. Across the whole study: Both acute and convalescent COVID-19 samples were obtained from the United States, Italy and Spain. PBMCs, B-cell-depleted T cells, or T cells provided the cDNA or gDNA that made up the material.

In the original workflow: Reference gene primer amplification gave nucleated cell count estimates. Only in-frame clones appear in the TCRdb table, and some are missing; sequencing was by immunoSEQ multiplex PCR. V and J calls and clone size follow that table, whereas D and trimming were derived from the DNA. The data show about 220,000 clones, with 75% to 85% seen just once and roughly 12% held by the top ten. The CDR3 extends over 16 amino acids. Germline CDR1 reads SGHAT; CDR2 reads FQDESV (reference sequence). The V gene end was trimmed by 5 bases and the J gene end by 5 bases; junction bases not matched to a gene: 7.

The material sequenced was peripheral blood. The chain links TRBV11-1 to TRBJ2-3; 13 positions agree with TRBD2. The receptor was isolated from a human donor in a cohort sampled during active COVID-19. The CDR3 region has the DNA TGTGCCAGCAGCCCGAGACTAGCGGGGGGAGGAGATACGCAGTATTTT. This gives the protein CASSPRLAGGGDTQYF.